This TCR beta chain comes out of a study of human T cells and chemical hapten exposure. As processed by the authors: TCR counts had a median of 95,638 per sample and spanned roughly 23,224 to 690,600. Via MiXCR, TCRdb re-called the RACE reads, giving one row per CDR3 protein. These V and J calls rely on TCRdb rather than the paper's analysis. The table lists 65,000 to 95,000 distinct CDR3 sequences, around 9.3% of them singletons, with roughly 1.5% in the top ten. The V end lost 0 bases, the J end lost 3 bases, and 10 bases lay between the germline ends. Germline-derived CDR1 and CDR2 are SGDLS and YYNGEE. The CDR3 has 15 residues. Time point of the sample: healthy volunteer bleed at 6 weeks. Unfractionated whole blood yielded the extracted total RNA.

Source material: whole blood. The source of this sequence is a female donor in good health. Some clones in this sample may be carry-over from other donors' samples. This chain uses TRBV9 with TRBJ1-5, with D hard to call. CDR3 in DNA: TGTGCCAGCAGCGTAGACCCTACCCCCAATCAGCCCCAGCATTTT. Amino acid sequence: CASSVDPTPNQPQHF.